The clone carrying this T cell receptor (beta chain) was observed a handful of times. Its antigen is not identified. This specimen comes from a study of T cell responses to AZD1222 COVID-19 vaccine. Study findings and constraints: It was only after the peak T cell response that any repertoires were sampled. The donor cohort was predominantly white British with a female majority, and clonal diversity may have been underestimated.

The CDR3 sequence is 15 residues long. Per germline, CDR1 SGHTA and CDR2 FQGNSA. The V and J ends lost 2 bases and 2 bases respectively, with 11 bases between them. The method was immunoSEQ multiplex PCR; TCRdb's version includes in-frame clones alone and lacks a portion of them. Of 90,000 to 130,000 clones in the sample, 81% are singletons; the top ten hold 3.5% to 5.5%. Material: peripheral blood, obtained on day 0 of AZD1222 vaccination. The J gene is TRBJ2-3, the V gene TRBV7-2; no firm D call. The TCR comes from an adult in good health. CDR3 sequence reads: CASSLLTVFTDTQYF. DNA of the CDR3: TGTGCCAGCAGCTTACTAACGGTTTTCACAGATACGCAGTATTTT.